The rows below give T cell receptor beta chains drawn from one sample of a study of beta chain features in type 1 diabetes. Sequencing was performed with immunoSEQ multiplex PCR; in TCRdb, only in-frame clones are kept and a portion is missing. The sample lists fewer than 250,000 clones, about 70% occurring once. Sequencing used naive CD4+ T cells from blood. The receptor source for this set is a man in his thirties or forties in good health. Each CDR3 is given with its conserved first and last residue. D genes are given only for firm matches. The size field is filled for only some rows; it gives once, few, many or a size class.

J gene | V gene | clone size | D gene | CDR3 DNA | CDR3 protein
TRBJ2-3 | TRBV29-1 | . | . | TGCAGCGTTTCCATGAGCGGGCCCAGCACAGATACGCAGTATTTT | CSVSMSGPSTDTQYF
TRBJ1-2 | TRBV7-8 | . | . | TGTGCCAGCAGCTTAACCATCGACAGATACTATGGCTACACCTTC | CASSLTIDRYYGYTF
TRBJ2-1 | TRBV7-9 | few | TRBD2 | TGTGCCAGCAGCACCGGGACTAGCGGATACAATGAGCAGTTCTTC | CASSTGTSGYNEQFF
TRBJ2-1 | TRBV11-2 | . | TRBD2 | TGTGCCAGCCATTATAGCGGGACATCCTACAATGAGCAGTTCTTC | CASHYSGTSYNEQFF
TRBJ2-5 | TRBV5-6 | once | . | TGTGCCAGCAGCTTGGAAGGACAGCTCCAAGAGACCCAGTACTTC | CASSLEGQLQETQYF
TRBJ2-1 | TRBV5-6 | . | . | TGTGCCAGCAGAAATGACTATACCCCTTACAATGAGCAGTTCTTC | CASRNDYTPYNEQFF
TRBJ2-5 | TRBV30 | . | . | TGTGCCTGGAGTGTCAACCAAGAGACCCAGTACTTC | CAWSVNQETQYF
TRBJ2-1 | TRBV9 | . | . | TGTGCCAGCAGCGTAGTGGGAGCGGTTGGGAACAATGAGCAGTTCTTC | CASSVVGAVGNNEQFF
TRBJ2-7 | TRBV10-3 | few | . | TGTGCCATCAGAAGGGGGGAAGGCGAGCAGTACTTC | CAIRRGEGEQYF
TRBJ2-5 | TRBV5-4 | . | TRBD1 | TGTGCCAGCAGCCGGGACAGGGGGAGAGAGACCCAGTACTTC | CASSRDRGRETQYF
TRBJ2-7 | TRBV30 | . | . | TGTGCCTGGAGTGGGCAGGGAGGATCCTACGAGCAGTACTTC | CAWSGQGGSYEQYF
TRBJ2-3 | TRBV5-6 | . | . | TGTGCCAGCAGCGTTAGGGGAGATACGCAGTATTTT | CASSVRGDTQYF